These T cell receptor beta chains were read from a single sample in a study of blood T cell repertoires in COVID-19. Measured with immunoSEQ multiplex PCR; TCRdb has only the in-frame clones, and not every one. The repertoire has 250,000 or so clones, about 85% of them found once; the top ten carry 5% to 7.5%. Sequenced material: PBMCs or T cells enriched from blood (not recorded which). Receptors originate from a woman aged 45 to 65 who had been exposed to COVID-19. The CDR3 runs from the conserved cysteine through the conserved F or W. A D gene is named only where the DNA matches it firmly. Clone size, where shown, is once, few, many, or a class for clones that have expanded.

d_gene: .
j_gene: TRBJ1-3
abundance: .
v_gene: TRBV19
CDR3aa: CASSISRGAGGNTIYF
CDR3nt: TGTGCCAGTAGTATCTCCAGGGGCGCCGGTGGAAACACCATATATTTT

d_gene: TRBD1
j_gene: TRBJ2-3
abundance: .
v_gene: TRBV19
CDR3aa: CASSAGTGKDTQYF
CDR3nt: TGTGCCAGTAGTGCCGGGACAGGTAAAGATACGCAGTATTTT

d_gene: TRBD1
j_gene: TRBJ1-2
abundance: .
v_gene: TRBV9
CDR3aa: CASSDQGAFGYTF
CDR3nt: TGTGCCAGCAGCGACCAGGGGGCGTTTGGCTACACCTTC

d_gene: TRBD2
j_gene: TRBJ2-3
abundance: .
v_gene: TRBV7-9
CDR3aa: CASSSLAGAYTDTQYF
CDR3nt: TGTGCCAGCAGCTCCTTAGCGGGGGCCTACACAGATACGCAGTATTTT

d_gene: .
j_gene: TRBJ1-6
abundance: .
v_gene: TRBV19
CDR3aa: CASSIGRNNSPLHF
CDR3nt: TGTGCCAGTAGTATCGGCAGGAACAATTCACCCCTCCACTTT

d_gene: .
j_gene: TRBJ1-4
abundance: .
v_gene: TRBV4-1
CDR3aa: CASSHALDRPNEKLFF
CDR3nt: TGCGCCAGCAGCCATGCCCTGGACAGACCTAATGAAAAACTGTTTTTT

d_gene: TRBD1
j_gene: TRBJ2-3
abundance: many
v_gene: TRBV2
CDR3aa: CASSFRTGGADTQYF
CDR3nt: TGTGCCAGCAGCTTCAGGACAGGGGGCGCAGATACGCAGTATTTT

d_gene: .
j_gene: TRBJ1-4
abundance: .
v_gene: TRBV7-2
CDR3aa: CASSSSTGSNEKLFF
CDR3nt: TGTGCCAGCAGCTCTTCGACAGGCTCTAATGAAAAACTGTTTTTT

d_gene: .
j_gene: TRBJ1-2
abundance: .
v_gene: TRBV2
CDR3aa: CASSEAGSYGYTF
CDR3nt: TGTGCCAGCAGTGAGGCAGGATCCTATGGCTACACCTTC

d_gene: .
j_gene: TRBJ1-1
abundance: .
v_gene: TRBV6-1
CDR3aa: CASSEDGSLRRSEAFF
CDR3nt: TGTGCCAGCAGTGAAGATGGAAGCCTTCGGAGGAGTGAAGCTTTCTTT

d_gene: TRBD2
j_gene: TRBJ2-1
abundance: few
v_gene: TRBV29-1
CDR3aa: CSVKSGGRGNEQFF
CDR3nt: TGCAGCGTTAAGAGCGGGGGGCGGGGAAATGAGCAGTTCTTC

d_gene: .
j_gene: TRBJ1-3
abundance: .
v_gene: TRBV6-5
CDR3aa: CASSSVDSLEYF
CDR3nt: TGTGCCAGCTCCTCGGTGGACAGTCTTGAATATTTT

d_gene: .
j_gene: TRBJ1-1
abundance: .
v_gene: TRBV6-5
CDR3aa: CASSYSREGVGTEAFF
CDR3nt: TGTGCCAGCAGTTACTCCCGGGAGGGCGTAGGGACTGAAGCTTTCTTT

d_gene: TRBD1
j_gene: TRBJ2-3
abundance: .
v_gene: TRBV10-3
CDR3aa: CAISEPTGGTDTQYF
CDR3nt: TGTGCCATCAGTGAGCCGACAGGGGGTACAGATACGCAGTATTTT

d_gene: TRBD1
j_gene: TRBJ1-4
abundance: once
v_gene: TRBV9
CDR3aa: CASSRTGPNEKLFF
CDR3nt: TGTGCCAGCTCTAGGACAGGGCCTAATGAAAAACTGTTTTTT

d_gene: .
j_gene: TRBJ2-3
abundance: .
v_gene: TRBV7-2
CDR3aa: CASSLGLPPDTQYF
CDR3nt: TGTGCCAGCAGCTTGGGACTTCCCCCAGATACGCAATATTTT